This TCR beta chain was sequenced for a study of OX40 agonist ivuxolimab in advanced cancers. Study background: Three patients responded partially, comprising one with hepatocellular carcinoma and two with cutaneous melanoma.

The assay was immunoSEQ multiplex PCR, and TCRdb's table has in-frame clones only and misses some. The table includes 75,000 to 90,000 clones, around 83% detected once. Germline V gives CDR1 MNHNY, CDR2 SVGAGI (reference sequence). The CDR3 is 13 residues long. The V gene lost 5 bases and the J gene lost 2 bases, with 9 bases spanning the gap. The genes are TRBV6-6 and TRBJ1-2; maybe TRBD1 (5 bases). The TCR comes from an adult with an advanced solid tumor such as melanoma, head and neck, liver or kidney cancer. Here the sequenced sample was CD4+ or CD8+ T cells sorted from blood, taken in a trial of the OX40 agonist ivuxolimab. CDR3 in amino acids: CASSGGGNYGYTF. In nucleotides, the CDR3 is TGTGCCAGCAGTGGGGGGGGGAACTATGGCTACACCTTC.